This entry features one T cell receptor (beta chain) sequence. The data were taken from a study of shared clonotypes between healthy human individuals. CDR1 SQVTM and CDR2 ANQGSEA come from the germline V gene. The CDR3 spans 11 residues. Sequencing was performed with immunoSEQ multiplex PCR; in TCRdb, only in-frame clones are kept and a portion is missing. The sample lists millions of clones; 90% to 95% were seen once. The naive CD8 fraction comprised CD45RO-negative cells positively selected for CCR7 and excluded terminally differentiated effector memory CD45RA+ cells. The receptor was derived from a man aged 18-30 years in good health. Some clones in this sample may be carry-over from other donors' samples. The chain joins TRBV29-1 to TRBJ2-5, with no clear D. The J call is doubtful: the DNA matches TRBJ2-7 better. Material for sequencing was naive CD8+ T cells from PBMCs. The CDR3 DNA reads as TGCAGTGCTAGATTCAGCTACGAGCAGTACTTC. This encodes CSARFSYEQYF.